This T cell receptor beta chain originates from a study of molecular identifiers for immune sequencing clone quantification. The CDR3 length is 18 residues. V lost 3 bases and J lost 6, with 27 bases in between. Using its own MiXCR run on the PCR reads, TCRdb lists one record per CDR3 protein. Among more than 250,000 distinct CDR3 sequences listed, 20% to 25% were seen once. General study points: In cases of identical TCR molecules sharing a barcode, highly expanded clone sizes could be underestimated. Among some 910,000 naive cells, as was reported, spiked Jurkat TCR RNA from one cell was detectable.

For this clonotype: What it binds is unknown.

This TCR was sampled from a human donor in good health. Some libraries in this study had Jurkat cell RNA spiked in. This chain uses TRBV12-3 or TRBV12-4 with TRBJ2-7; the D is unclear. The sequenced material came from naive CD8+ T cells from blood, with Jurkat cell RNA spiked in. The subset here: FACS-sorted CD8+CD4-CCR7+CD45RA+ naive T cells. As DNA, the CDR3 is TGTGCCAGCAGTTTCTGGAACTACTTTACCGGTGCCGGTGGCGAGCAGTACTTC. Protein product: CASSFWNYFTGAGGEQYF.